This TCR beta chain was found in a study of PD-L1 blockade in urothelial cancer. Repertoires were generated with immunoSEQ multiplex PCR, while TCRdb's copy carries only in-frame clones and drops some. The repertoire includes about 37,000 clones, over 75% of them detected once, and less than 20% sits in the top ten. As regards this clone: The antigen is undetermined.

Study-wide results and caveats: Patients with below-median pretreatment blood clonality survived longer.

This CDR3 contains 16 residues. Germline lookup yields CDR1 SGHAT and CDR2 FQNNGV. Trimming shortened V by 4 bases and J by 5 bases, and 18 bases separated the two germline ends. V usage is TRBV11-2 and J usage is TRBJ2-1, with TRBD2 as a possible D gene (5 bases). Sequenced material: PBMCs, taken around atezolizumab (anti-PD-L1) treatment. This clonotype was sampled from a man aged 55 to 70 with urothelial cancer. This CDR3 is CASSSPDGVKNNEQFF. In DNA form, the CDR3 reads TGTGCCAGCAGCTCTCCAGACGGGGTAAAGAACAATGAGCAGTTCTTC. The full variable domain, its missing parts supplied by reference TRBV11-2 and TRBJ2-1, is EAGVAQSPRYKIIEKRQSVAFWCNPISGHATLYWYQQILGQGPKLLIQFQNNGVVDDSQLPKDRFSAERLKGVDSTLKIQPAKLEDSAVYLCASSSPDGVKNNEQFFGPGTRLTVL.